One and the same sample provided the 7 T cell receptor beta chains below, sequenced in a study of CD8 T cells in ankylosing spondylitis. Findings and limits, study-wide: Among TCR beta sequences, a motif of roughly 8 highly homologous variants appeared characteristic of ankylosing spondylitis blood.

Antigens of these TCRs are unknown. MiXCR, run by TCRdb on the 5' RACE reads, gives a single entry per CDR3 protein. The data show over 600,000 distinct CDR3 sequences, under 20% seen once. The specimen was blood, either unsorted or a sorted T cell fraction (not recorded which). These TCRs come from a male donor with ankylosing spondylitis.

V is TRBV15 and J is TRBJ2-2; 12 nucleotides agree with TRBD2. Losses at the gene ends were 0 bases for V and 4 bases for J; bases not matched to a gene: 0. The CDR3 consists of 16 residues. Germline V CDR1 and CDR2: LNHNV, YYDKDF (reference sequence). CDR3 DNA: TGTGCCACCAGCAGAGAACTAGCGGGAGGCACCGGGGAGCTGTTTTTT. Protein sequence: CATSRELAGGTGELFF. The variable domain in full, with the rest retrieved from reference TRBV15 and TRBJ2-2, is DAMVIQNPRYQVTQFGKPVTLSCSQTLNHNVMYWYQQKSSQAPKLLFHYYDKDFNNEADTPDNFQSRRPNTSFCFLDIRSPGLGDTAMYLCATSRELAGGTGELFFGEGSRLTVL.

CDR3 nucleotide sequence: TGCAGTGTGGGCCTAGCGGGACGTACCGGGGAGCTGTTTTTT. Its protein is CSVGLAGRTGELFF. The chain has TRBV20-1 and TRBJ2-2; the match to TRBD2 covers 9 bases. This CDR3 region has 14 residues. Unmatched junction bases numbered 8, after V lost 7 bases and J lost 5 bases. CDR1 and CDR2 from the germline V gene are DFQATT and SNEGSKA (reference sequence).

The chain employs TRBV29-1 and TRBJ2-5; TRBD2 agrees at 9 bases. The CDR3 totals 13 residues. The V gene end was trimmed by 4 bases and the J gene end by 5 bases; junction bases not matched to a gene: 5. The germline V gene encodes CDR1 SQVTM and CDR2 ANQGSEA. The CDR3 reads CSVGSSGIETQYF. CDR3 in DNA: TGCAGCGTTGGGTCTAGCGGGATCGAGACCCAGTACTTC.

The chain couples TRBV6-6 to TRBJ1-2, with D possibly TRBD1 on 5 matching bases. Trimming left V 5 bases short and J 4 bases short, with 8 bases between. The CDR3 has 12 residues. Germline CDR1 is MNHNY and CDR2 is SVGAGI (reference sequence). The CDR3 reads CASSQDIYGYTF. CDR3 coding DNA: TGTGCCAGCAGTCAGGACATCTATGGCTACACCTTC.

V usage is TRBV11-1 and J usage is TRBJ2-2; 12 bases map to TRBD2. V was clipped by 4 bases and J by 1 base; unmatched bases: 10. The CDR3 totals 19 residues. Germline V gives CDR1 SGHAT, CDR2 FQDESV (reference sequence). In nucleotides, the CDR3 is TGTGCCAGCAGCTCCCTCCCGACTAGCGGGGGCTTGAACACCGGGGAGCTGTTTTTT. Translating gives CASSSLPTSGGLNTGELFF.

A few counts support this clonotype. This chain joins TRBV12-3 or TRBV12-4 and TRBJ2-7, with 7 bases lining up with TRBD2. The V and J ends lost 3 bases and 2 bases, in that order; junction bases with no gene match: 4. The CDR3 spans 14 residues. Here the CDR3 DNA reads TGTGCCAGCAGTTTCAGGGAGGGTGCCTACGAGCAGTACTTC. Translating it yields CASSFREGAYEQYF.

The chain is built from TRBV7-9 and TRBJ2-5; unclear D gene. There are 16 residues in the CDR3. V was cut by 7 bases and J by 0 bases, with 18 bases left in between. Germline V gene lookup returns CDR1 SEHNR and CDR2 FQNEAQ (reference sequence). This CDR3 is CASISPRTAYQETQYF. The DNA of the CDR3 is TGTGCCAGCATCTCTCCAAGAACAGCGTACCAAGAGACCCAGTACTTC.